This T cell receptor (beta chain) originates from a study of blood T cells in healthy people across ages. This clonotype occurred a few times. The antigen remains unidentified. Using a J-beta primer mix together with a sample-barcoded 5' primer, a second PCR was run for roughly 6 to 12 cycles. TCRdb used MiXCR to reprocess the 5' RACE reads, holding one entry per CDR3 protein. The data hold a few hundred thousand distinct CDR3 sequences, with 25% to 30% observed a single time. The CDR3 runs 17 residues. Germline V lookup: CDR1 MNHNS, CDR2 SASEGT. Unmatched junction bases numbered 11, after V lost 4 bases and J lost 4 bases. Study results and limitations: Diversity of TCR beta correlated strongly with naive T cell percentage.

The TCR comes from a woman in her 70s in good health. The sequenced sample was blood. The genes are TRBV6-1 and TRBJ2-5; the match to TRBD2 covers 11 bases. Here the CDR3 reads CASSAAGKLAGAETQYF. The CDR3 DNA follows: TGTGCCAGCAGTGCGGCCGGCAAACTAGCGGGAGCAGAGACCCAGTACTTC.